What follows describes a single TCR beta chain. Germline loops: CDR1 SGHRS, CDR2 YFSETQ. V was clipped by 5 bases and J by 6 bases; unmatched bases: 11. The CDR3 totals 14 residues. Study members were between about 18 and 100 years old and lived in some 22 US regions. In assigning cohorts, the study relied on participant-reported clinical history. This sample was included in a study of blood T cell repertoires in COVID-19. Sequencing used immunoSEQ multiplex PCR; TCRdb keeps in-frame clones, though not all of them. Found here are approximately 210,000 clones, 70% to 85% of them singletons; the top ten hold about 15%.

V usage is TRBV5-1 and J usage is TRBJ2-7, with 7 bases fitting TRBD2. The receptor was isolated from a middle-aged man who had recovered from COVID-19. The specimen sequenced was PBMCs or T cells enriched from blood (not recorded which). The DNA of the CDR3 is TGCGCCAGCAGGCGACTAGCTCTCGGTTCCGAGCAGTACTTC. Translating gives CASRRLALGSEQYF.